The 25 T cell receptor beta chains in this list originate from one sample, sequenced in a study of shared clonotypes between healthy human individuals. Libraries were prepared by immunoSEQ multiplex PCR; TCRdb keeps only in-frame clonotypes and omits some of them. Here the sample spans more than 900,000 clones, approximately 78% being singletons. Material for sequencing was memory CD4+ T cells from PBMCs. Subset of the sample: CD45RA-negative fraction. The receptors here all came from a man between 18 and 35 years old in good health. Some clones in this sample may be carry-over from other donors' samples.

DNA of the CDR3: TGTGCCAGCAGCTTAGCGAGGGGTTTGGGCAATCAGCCCCAGCATTTT. This gives the protein CASSLARGLGNQPQHF. The chain employs TRBV7-8 and TRBJ1-5, with D possibly matching TRBD1 (5 bases). Germline loops: CDR1 SGHVS, CDR2 FQNEAQ. V shed 0 bases and J shed 2 bases, with 11 bases lying between them. The CDR3 extends over 16 amino acids.

The genes are TRBV28 and TRBJ2-1; D gene ambiguous. The V gene lost 6 bases and the J gene lost 4 bases, with 10 bases spanning the gap. Germline-derived CDR1 and CDR2 are MDHEN and SYDVKM. The CDR3 runs to 13 residues. The CDR3 region is CASSLRRYNEQFF. The CDR3 bases are TGTGCCAGCAGCCTTCGACGGTACAATGAGCAGTTCTTC.

The V and J genes are TRBV2 and TRBJ2-7; tentative D call: TRBD1 (5 bases). CDR1 and CDR2 from the germline V gene are SNHLY and FYNNEI. The CDR3 is 15 residues long. Trimming took off 3 bases at V and 2 bases at J, with 14 bases between the two ends. For the CDR3, the DNA is TGTGCCAGCAGTGACTCACTACAGGCCACCTACGAGCAGTACTTC. Its translation is CASSDSLQATYEQYF.

The CDR3 region is CASSLYMGSYEQYF. DNA of the CDR3: TGTGCCAGCAGTTTGTACATGGGGTCCTACGAGCAGTACTTC. This chain uses TRBV28 with TRBJ2-7; D unresolved. The CDR3 is 14 residues long. The germline V and J ends were trimmed by 3 bases and 1 base, with 10 bases remaining between them. Germline assignment: CDR1 MDHEN and CDR2 SYDVKM.

The chain couples TRBV14 to TRBJ1-1; 7 bases agree with TRBD1. The CDR3 extends over 15 amino acids. The V and J ends lost 4 bases and 1 base, in that order; junction bases with no gene match: 6. The V gene's germline CDR1 is SGHDN and CDR2 FVKESK. CDR3 sequence (DNA): TGTGCCAGCAGCCGGGTCGACAGGGCGAACACTGAAGCTTTCTTT. It yields the protein CASSRVDRANTEAFF.

The chain couples TRBV18 to TRBJ2-3; 7 nucleotides line up with TRBD1. Per the germline V gene, CDR1 is KGHSH and CDR2 is LQKENI. V lost 2 bases and J lost 4; bases outside the gene matches: 6. CDR3 length: 15 residues. CDR3 in amino acids: CASSPRQGESDTQYF. In nucleotides, the CDR3 is TGTGCCAGCTCACCAAGACAGGGAGAATCAGATACGCAGTATTTT. Using reference TRBV18 and TRBJ2-3 for the parts outside the CDR3, the full variable domain is NAGVMQNPRHLVRRRGQEARLRCSPMKGHSHVYWYRQLPEEGLKFMVYLQKENIIDESGMPKERFSAEFPKEGPSILRIQQVVRGDSAAYFCASSPRQGESDTQYFGPGTRLTVL.

J is TRBJ1-4 and V is TRBV4-1, with D perhaps matching TRBD1 (6 bases). The germline V gene encodes CDR1 MGHRA and CDR2 YSYEKL. The CDR3 contains 18 residues. V was pared by 0 bases and J by 5 bases, with 19 bases between. CDR3 sequence: CASSQEGWIQGRNEKLFF. DNA of the CDR3: TGCGCCAGCAGCCAAGAAGGGTGGATACAGGGCCGGAATGAAAAACTGTTTTTT.

The J gene is TRBJ1-5, the V gene TRBV2; 7 nucleotides line up with TRBD1. Per germline, CDR1 SNHLY and CDR2 FYNNEI. This CDR3 comprises 17 residues. The V segment lost 4 bases and the J segment 0 bases; nucleotides outside the gene matches: 9. CDR3 residues: CASSGPDRYYSNQPQHF. The CDR3, as DNA: TGTGCCAGCAGTGGACCGGACAGGTATTATAGCAATCAGCCCCAGCATTTT. Looking up the rest from reference TRBV2 and TRBJ1-5 gives the full variable domain: EPEVTQTPSHQVTQMGQEVILRCVPISNHLYFYWYRQILGQKVEFLVSFYNNEISEKSEIFDDQFSVERPDGSNFTLKIRSTKLEDSAMYFCASSGPDRYYSNQPQHFGDGTRLSIL.

The chain combines TRBV19 with TRBJ1-2; D unresolved. The CDR3 covers 15 residues. Germline V gives CDR1 LNHDA, CDR2 SQIVND (reference sequence). Trimming shortened V by 1 base and J by 0 bases, and 9 bases separated the two germline ends. In nucleotides, the CDR3 is TGTGCCAGTAGTATAGGGAACAGAGCTAACTATGGCTACACCTTC. This translates into CASSIGNRANYGYTF.

The sample holds a few counts of this clone. The same CDR3 is also encoded by other DNA sequences in this sample. The J gene is TRBJ1-1, the V gene TRBV30; D is ambiguous. Trimming stripped 2 bases from V and 5 bases from J, with 6 bases between. CDR3 length: 11 residues. Germline loops: CDR1 GTSNPN, CDR2 SVGIG (reference sequence). The chain's CDR3 is CAWSKGTEAFF. CDR3 nucleotide sequence: TGTGCCTGGAGTAAAGGGACTGAAGCTTTCTTT.

This clone has a single count. A read error likely explains this, since a far larger clone differs by one base. This likely comes from a read error, as the CDR3 has no conserved phenylalanine or tryptophan at its end. The chain uses TRBV29-1 and TRBJ1-1, with a tentative D call TRBD1 (5 bases). The CDR3 is made up of 14 amino acids. CDR1 SQVTM and CDR2 ANQGSEA come from the germline V gene. Trimming cost V 4 bases and J 1 base, with 13 bases left between them. CDR3 protein: CSVASGASNTEAFL. Here the CDR3 DNA reads TGCAGCGTTGCCTCCGGGGCGTCGAACACTGAAGCTTTCCTT.

This clone was detected once. The chain carries TRBV5-4 and TRBJ2-7, with D hard to call. Trimming removed 4 bases from V and 5 bases from J, with 19 bases in between. The CDR3 is 15 amino acids. Germline V lookup: CDR1 SGHNT, CDR2 YYREEE (reference sequence). CDR3 residues: CASSPHPGSFDEQYF. In nucleotides, the CDR3 is TGTGCCAGCAGCCCCCATCCGGGTTCGTTCGACGAGCAGTACTTC.

The rearrangement joins TRBV6-6 to TRBJ2-7, with a weak D call TRBD1 (6 bases). The germline CDR1 and CDR2 sequences are MNHNY and SVGAGI (reference sequence). V lost 0 bases and J lost 5, with 14 bases in between. The CDR3 loop spans 15 amino acids. The CDR3 sequence: CASSYSPQGTNEQYF. CDR3 in DNA: TGTGCCAGCAGTTACTCGCCACAGGGTACCAACGAGCAGTACTTC.

The chain employs TRBV6-6 and TRBJ2-6, with D perhaps matching TRBD1 (6 bases). CDR1 MNHNY and CDR2 SVGAGI come from the germline V gene (reference sequence). Trimming removed 6 bases from V and 0 bases from J, with 12 bases in between. CDR3 length: 16 residues. The CDR3 nucleotides read TGTGCCAGCAGACGGACAGTAAACTCTGGGGCCAACGTCCTGACTTTC. This gives the protein CASRRTVNSGANVLTF.

This clone was recorded only once. The genes are TRBV27 and TRBJ1-4, with TRBD1 matching over 10 bases. The J segment lost 11 bases and the V segment lost 4 bases, leaving 7 bases of the junction unmatched. This CDR3 region has 14 residues. Germline V gene sequence: CDR1 MNHEY, CDR2 SMNVEV (reference sequence). The CDR3 DNA reads as TGTGCCAGCAGTTCTAGGACAGGGGGAATGAAACTGTTTTTT. Translated: CASSSRTGGMKLFF.

The chain has TRBV28 and TRBJ1-1; D possibly corresponds to TRBD1 (5 bases). Germline V gene sequence: CDR1 MDHEN, CDR2 SYDVKM. The CDR3 loop spans 15 amino acids. Deletions cut 5 bases from V and 3 bases from J, with 16 bases between. The CDR3 here is CASSPASGVDTEAFF. The CDR3, as DNA: TGTGCCAGCAGTCCTGCGTCGGGGGTCGACACTGAAGCTTTCTTT.

Turning to this clone: Given a much more abundant clone one base away, this may be a read error. The V gene is TRBV28, the J gene TRBJ1-2, with a tentative D call TRBD1 (6 bases). V was trimmed by 6 bases and J by 2 bases, leaving 10 bases between them. Germline lookup yields CDR1 MDHEN and CDR2 SYDVKM. The CDR3 runs to 13 residues. The CDR3 DNA reads as TGTGCCAGCAGGGGGGCAGCGAACTATGGCTACACCTTC. Amino acid sequence: CASRGAANYGYTF.

The chain has TRBV20-1 and TRBJ1-1; D uncertain. The length of the CDR3 is 11 residues. V was cut by 5 bases and J by 3 bases, with 7 bases left in between. Germline V gene lookup returns CDR1 DFQATT and CDR2 SNEGSKA (reference sequence). The CDR3 DNA is TGCAGTGCTTTTAAGGACACTGAAGCTTTCTTT. Protein sequence: CSAFKDTEAFF.

The V call is TRBV2, the J call TRBJ2-7; TRBD1 or TRBD2 may be the D gene (6 bases each). This CDR3 region has 14 residues. CDR1 and CDR2 (germline): SNHLY, FYNNEI. The V end was cut by 8 bases, the J end by 3 bases, with 17 bases between. CDR3 bases: TGTGCCAGCGCGTGGGGGGCCGGGAGCTACGAGCAGTACTTC. Protein sequence: CASAWGAGSYEQYF.

V and J are TRBV11-1 and TRBJ1-2; possibly TRBD1 for D (5 bases). V was trimmed by 0 bases and J by 5 bases, leaving 13 bases between them. CDR3 length: 15 residues. CDR1 is SGHAT and CDR2 is FQDESV in the germline V gene (reference sequence). CDR3 sequence reads: CASSLAAGGLYGYTF. In nucleotides, the CDR3 is TGTGCCAGCAGCTTAGCCGCGGGGGGACTTTATGGCTACACCTTC.

In DNA, the CDR3 is TGTGCCCCGGACAGGGGGGGATCGGTCACAGATACGCAGTATTTT. Its translation is CAPDRGGSVTDTQYF. This chain uses TRBV6-5 with TRBJ2-3, with 10 bases aligning to TRBD1. The CDR3 runs to 15 residues. V dropped 11 bases and J dropped 2; count of bases not matched to a gene: 10. CDR1 and CDR2 from the germline V gene are MNHEY and SVGAGI.

Only a few counts were recorded for this clone. The V and J genes are TRBV19 and TRBJ2-3; unclear D gene. CDR1 LNHDA and CDR2 SQIVND come from the germline V gene (reference sequence). CDR3 length: 14 residues. V lost 2 bases, J lost 3 bases, and 9 bases lay in between. The CDR3 DNA reads as TGTGCCAGTAGTATATCCCGAGCAACAGATACGCAGTATTTT. Translating gives CASSISRATDTQYF.

V usage is TRBV7-9 and J usage is TRBJ1-3; D perhaps matches TRBD1 (6 bases). CDR1 and CDR2 from the germline V gene are SEHNR and FQNEAQ (reference sequence). The V gene lost 5 bases and the J gene lost 1 base, with 15 bases spanning the gap. The length of the CDR3 is 16 residues. CDR3: CASSIEPRGSGNTIYF. The CDR3 DNA follows: TGTGCCAGCAGCATCGAACCCAGGGGATCTGGAAACACCATATATTTT.

The CDR3 DNA sequence: TGTGCCAGCAGTGGAGCGGAGGGTTACAATGAGCAGTTCTTC. It codes for CASSGAEGYNEQFF. The chain has TRBV6-5 and TRBJ2-1, with D possibly TRBD2 on 6 matching bases. Germline V CDR1 and CDR2: MNHEY, SVGAGI. V lost 5 bases and J lost 4, with 12 bases in between. The CDR3 has 14 residues.

The chain carries TRBV19 and TRBJ1-4; TRBD1 aligns across 9 bases. The trim removed 7 bases at V and 5 bases at J, leaving 8 bases unmatched. This CDR3 is 15 amino acids long. The germline V gene encodes CDR1 LNHDA and CDR2 SQIVND (reference sequence). The CDR3 region is CASNPDRGRNEKLFF. CDR3 nucleotides: TGTGCCAGTAACCCTGACAGGGGGAGGAATGAAAAACTGTTTTTT. The full variable domain, completed using reference TRBV19 and TRBJ1-4, is DGGITQSPKYLFRKEGQNVTLSCEQNLNHDAMYWYRQDPGQGLRLIYYSQIVNDFQKGDIAEGYSVSREKKESFPLTVTSAQKNPTAFYLCASNPDRGRNEKLFFGSGTQLSVL.